The rows below give T cell receptor beta chains drawn from one sample of a study of identical twins. A single record per CDR3 protein comes from TCRdb applying MiXCR to the 5' RACE reads. The table lists fewer than 650,000 distinct CDR3 sequences, around 7.4% of them singletons. These data were also filed under a second study, of yellow fever vaccine responses in identical twins.

Material for sequencing was PBMCs. The receptors derive from a woman between 18 and 29 years old in good health. Each CDR3 is given without its conserved first and last residue. The D gene is left open where the match is weak.

d_call cdr3_length v_call cdr3_aa
NA 13 TRBV28 ASRSGRLMNTEAF
TRBD2 16 TRBV14 ASSQGPTSGRGNYEQY
NA 10 TRBV20-1 SASDSDNEQF
NA 13 TRBV9 ASDRTDRRSNEQF
NA 10 TRBV5-1 ASSLEGGGYT
TRBD1 13 TRBV4-2 ASSRRTGTNEKLF
TRBD1 12 TRBV12-3/TRBV12-4 ASRRGDRDDEQF
TRBD1 15 TRBV12-3/TRBV12-4 ASSLGATGELNYGYT
TRBD2 12 TRBV6-5 ASSFTSANYEQY
NA 13 TRBV3-1 ASSQDSAGPDTQY
NA 11 TRBV20-1 SARAAGGETQY
TRBD1 14 TRBV5-1 ASSLGGTANYNEQF
NA 12 TRBV14 ASPHGGGVTEAF
NA 13 TRBV12-3/TRBV12-4 ASSQDLFGANVLT
NA 11 TRBV3-1 ASSQGDNYGYT
TRBD1 13 TRBV18 ASSLVKTGNYGYT
NA 10 TRBV12-3/TRBV12-4 ASSFQARSRH
NA 13 TRBV5-1 ASSSNRVGGTEAF
TRBD1 13 TRBV7-2 ASSTHGTARNGYT
NA 14 TRBV12-3/TRBV12-4 ASSSQVAASGNEQF
NA 8 TRBV11-2 ATRSGELF
NA 14 TRBV5-1 ASSLLGSLRDVEQY
TRBD2 14 TRBV5-1 ASSFHATSGTGELF
NA 12 TRBV9 ASSVGPKNYGYT
NA 11 TRBV19 ASSMTVEGTQY
TRBD1 11 TRBV29-1 SVRAGGNEKLF
TRBD2 18 TRBV20-1 SAPPSVWLAGVVNSYEQY
NA 13 TRBV18 ASSPLKGESTEAF
NA 15 TRBV6-5 ASSYAIYKGSQETQY